Shown below are 27 T cell receptor beta chains from a single sample sequenced in a study of response to subunit inactivated influenza vaccine. Each CDR3 protein gets one entry after TCRdb re-called the RT-PCR reads with MiXCR. The sample includes about 500,000 distinct CDR3 sequences, under 8.5% of them seen just once. The sequencing used PBMCs from blood, collected 23 months after vaccination. These receptors came from a man in his fifties or sixties who received an inactivated influenza vaccine.

This clonotype was detected a few times. The chain links TRBV5-1 to TRBJ2-1, with TRBD2 matching over 12 bases. Germline V gene sequence: CDR1 SGHRS, CDR2 YFSETQ. The J segment lost 9 bases and the V segment lost 3 bases, leaving 7 bases of the junction unmatched. CDR3 length: 15 amino acids. This chain's CDR3 is CASSYRTSGTGEQFF. CDR3 sequence (DNA): TGCGCCAGCAGCTATCGGACTAGCGGGACGGGTGAGCAGTTCTTC.

The rearrangement links TRBV4-2 to TRBJ1-5; D is unclear. There are 13 residues in the CDR3. Per the germline V gene, CDR1 is LGHNA and CDR2 is YNFKEQ. The V end was cut by 1 base, the J end by 4 bases, with 5 bases between. CDR3 loop: CASSQGQNQPQHF. Here the CDR3 DNA reads TGTGCCAGCAGCCAAGGCCAGAATCAGCCCCAGCATTTT.

This clonotype occurred a few times. CDR3 nucleotides: TGTGCCAGCAGTTATCGGTATTCTAACTATGGCTACACCTTC. Translation gives CASSYRYSNYGYTF. V gene TRBV6-5 combines with J gene TRBJ1-2; unclear D gene. This CDR3 contains 14 residues. Looked up from germline, CDR1 is MNHEY and CDR2 is SVGAGI. Between the trimmed V and J ends, which lost 3 bases and 0 bases, there was a span of 8 bases.

This clonotype was counted at least ten times. The rearrangement links TRBV29-1 to TRBJ2-3, with D unclear. V dropped 2 bases and J dropped 7 bases, with 10 bases sitting between them. Germline CDR1 reads SQVTM; CDR2 reads ANQGSEA. The CDR3 has 12 amino acids. The CDR3 spells CSVESLRYTQYF. For the CDR3, the DNA is TGCAGCGTTGAATCTCTTCGGTATACGCAGTATTTT.

The chain employs TRBV20-1 and TRBJ2-3, with D possibly being TRBD1 or TRBD2 (5 bases each). The V end lost 5 bases, the J end lost 1 base, and 13 bases lay between the germline ends. The CDR3 is 14 residues long. Germline CDR1 DFQATT, CDR2 SNEGSKA (reference sequence). The CDR3 DNA is TGCAGTGCTCCCCGGTCGGGACGCACAGATACGCAGTATTTT. Protein: CSAPRSGRTDTQYF.

This clonotype was detected many times. CDR3 region: CASSSRTDYNEQFF. The CDR3 DNA sequence: TGCGCCAGCAGCTCTAGGACGGACTACAATGAGCAGTTCTTC. The rearrangement uses TRBV5-1 and TRBJ2-1; unclear D gene. The CDR3 contains 14 residues. Germline CDR1 SGHRS, CDR2 YFSETQ. Trimming removed 3 bases from V and 3 bases from J, with 10 bases in between.

In its sample, this clonotype was seen a few times. The genes are TRBV13 and TRBJ2-4; 9 bases fit TRBD1. The germline V gene encodes CDR1 PRHDT and CDR2 FYEKMQ (reference sequence). This CDR3 contains 16 residues. With V trimmed by 5 bases and J by 0 bases, 5 bases remained unmatched. CDR3 region: CASSTGTGLAKNIQYF. In DNA, the CDR3 is TGTGCCAGCAGCACCGGGACAGGGCTAGCCAAAAACATTCAGTACTTC.

Remarks on this clonotype: This may arise from a read error, as a much more abundant clone is one base away. This chain uses TRBV7-2 with TRBJ2-1, with 8 bases that match TRBD2. The CDR3 is 14 amino acids. CDR1 is SGHTA and CDR2 is FQGNSA in the germline V gene. Trimming cost V 5 bases and J 2 bases; bases outside gene matches: 2. The CDR3 loop reads CASSVSGTYNEQFF. CDR3 bases: TGTGCCAGCAGCGTTAGCGGGACCTACAATGAGCAGTTCTTC.

The chain combines TRBV20-1 with TRBJ2-3; 9 positions match TRBD1. The V and J ends lost 6 bases and 4 bases, in that order; junction bases with no gene match: 5. CDR1 is DFQATT and CDR2 is SNEGSKA in the germline V gene (reference sequence). The CDR3 is 13 residues long. Here the CDR3 DNA reads TGCAGTGCCTGGACAGGGGCCGCAGATACGCAGTATTTT. Residues: CSAWTGAADTQYF.

This clonotype was counted a few times. The chain has TRBV20-1 and TRBJ2-1; unclear D gene. Trimming stripped 3 bases from V and 7 bases from J, with 16 bases between. CDR3 size: 14 residues. CDR1 DFQATT and CDR2 SNEGSKA come from the germline V gene (reference sequence). The DNA for the CDR3 is TGCAGTGCTAGGCGACCCGCCTTGGGGAATGAGCAGTTCTTC. Translated: CSARRPALGNEQFF.

This clonotype was detected only a few times. This chain connects TRBV6-2 or TRBV6-3 to TRBJ2-2, with a possible D match to TRBD2 (6 bases). CDR3 size: 14 residues. V dropped 5 bases and J dropped 6 bases, with 13 bases sitting between them. CDR1 and CDR2 from the germline V gene are MNHEY and SVGEGT. Written as DNA, the CDR3 is TGTGCCAGCAGTCGGTGGGGGGTCGCCGGGGAGCTGTTTTTT. Translation gives CASSRWGVAGELFF.

The chain employs TRBV5-1 and TRBJ1-5; TRBD1 is a possible D gene (5 bases). Germline V gene lookup returns CDR1 SGHRS and CDR2 YFSETQ. V lost 4 bases to trimming and J lost 4 bases, with 12 bases between them. The CDR3 has 14 residues. CDR3 loop: CASSRDGFNQPQHF. Here the CDR3 DNA reads TGCGCCAGCAGCCGGGACGGCTTTAATCAGCCCCAGCATTTT.

This clonotype was recorded many times. The chain uses TRBV11-2 and TRBJ2-4; 7 bases agree with TRBD1. V trimming: 6 bases; J trimming: 4 bases; junction bases outside the gene matches: 6. Germline CDR1 SGHAT, CDR2 FQNNGV. The CDR3 is 14 residues long. The CDR3 sequence is CASRRPGQKNIQYF. In nucleotides, the CDR3 is TGTGCCAGCAGGCGACCGGGACAGAAAAACATTCAGTACTTC.

This clonotype was recorded at least ten times. The rearrangement uses TRBV30 and TRBJ2-6; possible D gene TRBD1, 5 bases. The V end lost 2 bases, the J end lost 0 bases, and 17 bases lay between the germline ends. This CDR3 spans 18 amino acids. Per germline, CDR1 GTSNPN and CDR2 SVGIG (reference sequence). This CDR3 reads CAWSTLYRTTSGANVLTF. The CDR3, as DNA: TGTGCCTGGAGTACCCTCTACAGGACGACCTCTGGGGCCAACGTCCTGACTTTC. Full variable domain (rest looked up from reference TRBV30 and TRBJ2-6): SQTIHQWPATLVQPVGSPLSLECTVEGTSNPNLYWYRQAAGRGLQLLFYSVGIGQISSEVPQNLSASRPQDRQFILSSKKLLLSDSGFYLCAWSTLYRTTSGANVLTFGAGSRLTVL.

Only a few counts were recorded for this clonotype. The chain carries TRBV7-9 and TRBJ2-1, with D unclear. Germline loops: CDR1 SEHNR, CDR2 FQNEAQ (reference sequence). The CDR3 length is 16 residues. Trimming removed 5 bases from V and 2 bases from J, with 16 bases in between. The CDR3 region has the DNA TGTGCCAGCAGCCCCTCGACTCTCCCCCCCTACAATGAGCAGTTCTTC. This codes for CASSPSTLPPYNEQFF.

This clonotype was counted only a few times. The chain couples TRBV7-2 to TRBJ1-2, with D maybe TRBD1 (5 bases). CDR1 is SGHTA and CDR2 is FQGNSA in the germline V gene. Between the trimmed V and J ends, which lost 3 bases and 2 bases, there was a span of 19 bases. CDR3 length: 17 residues. The CDR3 DNA reads as TGTGCCAGCAGCTTTGGCGTTTGGGACGGCATCAACTATGGCTACACCTTC. It encodes CASSFGVWDGINYGYTF.

The chain uses TRBV15 and TRBJ2-7, with no clear D. This CDR3 region has 13 residues. Trimming removed 0 bases from V and 3 bases from J, with 6 bases in between. CDR1 LNHNV and CDR2 YYDKDF come from the germline V gene (reference sequence). The CDR3 DNA is TGTGCCACCAGCAGAGATCTGAACTACGAGCAGTACTTC. Translated: CATSRDLNYEQYF.

This clonotype was seen ten or more times. This chain links TRBV3-1 with TRBJ1-1; D is unresolved. The germline CDR1 and CDR2 sequences are LGHDT and YNNKEL (reference sequence). V was shortened by 4 bases and J by 4 bases, with 7 bases between the two germline ends. The CDR3 sequence is 12 residues long. CDR3 region: CASSPSGTEAFF. The CDR3 DNA reads TGTGCCAGCAGCCCCAGCGGCACTGAAGCTTTCTTT.

This clonotype was seen many times. The rearrangement links TRBV7-2 to TRBJ1-3; D gene ambiguous. V gave up 2 bases and J gave up 0 bases, with 11 bases separating them. Germline CDR1 reads SGHTA; CDR2 reads FQGNSA. The CDR3 sequence is 16 residues long. The CDR3 loop is CASSLSPLGSGNTIYF. CDR3 nucleotide sequence: TGTGCCAGCAGCTTATCGCCCTTAGGCTCTGGAAACACCATATATTTT.

This clonotype was counted only a few times. This rearrangement joins TRBV24-1 to TRBJ2-3; unclear D gene. V was trimmed by 3 bases and J by 2 bases, leaving 11 bases between them. Germline-derived CDR1 and CDR2 are KGHDR and SFDVKD. This CDR3 is built from 15 residues. CDR3 amino acids: CATSDAAEYTDTQYF. The CDR3, as DNA: TGTGCCACCAGTGATGCGGCAGAATACACAGATACGCAGTATTTT.

This clonotype was counted once. As the CDR3 is not closed by the conserved phenylalanine or tryptophan, this likely results from a read error. The gene calls are TRBV5-1 and TRBJ2-1; 8 bases line up with TRBD2. Germline trimming cut 4 bases from V and 0 bases from J; bases unmatched to any gene: 3. The CDR3 spans 15 residues. Germline CDR1 is SGHRS and CDR2 is YFSETQ. DNA for the CDR3: TGCGCCAGCAGCCCTACTAGCGGCTCCTACAATGAGCAGTTCCTC. Residues: CASSPTSGSYNEQFL.

This clonotype came up a few times. This chain connects TRBV4-3 to TRBJ1-3, with D perhaps matching TRBD1 (5 bases). V was shortened by 0 bases and J by 3 bases, with 9 bases between the two germline ends. CDR3 size: 15 residues. Germline V gene lookup returns CDR1 LGHNA and CDR2 YSLEER. DNA for the CDR3: TGCGCCAGCAGCCAAGATTGGGGGTTTGGAAACACCATATATTTT. The encoded protein is CASSQDWGFGNTIYF.

This clonotype has more than one count but fewer than ten. The gene calls are TRBV12-3 or TRBV12-4 and TRBJ2-3; TRBD1 matches 7 bases. The CDR3 sequence is 15 residues long. J gave up 3 bases and V 6 bases, and 9 bases lay outside the gene matches. CDR3 region: CASRPTGVGTDTQYF. For the CDR3, the DNA is TGTGCCAGCAGGCCTACAGGGGTAGGGACAGATACGCAGTATTTT.

The sample holds a few counts of this clonotype. This sequence joins TRBV30 and TRBJ2-6; D unresolved. V lost 7 bases and J 0 bases, leaving 13 bases between the germline ends. CDR3 length equals 15 residues. Germline lookup yields CDR1 GTSNPN and CDR2 SVGIG (reference sequence). CDR3 in DNA: TGTGCCTCCGGTTCTACTACCTCTGGGGCCAACGTCCTGACTTTC. Amino acids: CASGSTTSGANVLTF.

In this sample, this clonotype turned up a few times. The J gene is TRBJ2-3, the V gene TRBV7-2; D remains unclear. The CDR3 runs 14 residues. V was shortened by 1 base and J by 3 bases, with 8 bases between the two germline ends. The germline V gene has CDR1 SGHTA and CDR2 FQGNSA. CDR3 sequence reads: CASSLESSTDTQYF. The CDR3 DNA reads TGTGCCAGCAGCTTAGAGAGCAGTACAGATACGCAGTATTTT. Variable domain in full (rest from reference TRBV7-2 and TRBJ2-3): GAGVSQSPSNKVTEKGKDVELRCDPISGHTALYWYRQSLGQGLEFLIYFQGNSAPDKSGLPSDRFSAERTGGSVSTLTIQRTQQEDSAVYLCASSLESSTDTQYFGPGTRLTVL.

Ten or more counts support this clonotype. CDR3 sequence reads: CASSLPSGGPPGELFF. CDR3 DNA: TGTGCCAGCAGTTTACCCAGCGGGGGGCCGCCCGGGGAGCTGTTTTTT. The rearrangement uses TRBV12-3 or TRBV12-4 and TRBJ2-2; 9 bases match TRBD2. Trimming cost V 2 bases and J 6 bases; bases outside gene matches: 7. The CDR3 totals 16 residues.

This clonotype has only a few counts. The J gene is TRBJ2-2, the V gene TRBV4-3; perhaps TRBD2 as D (5 bases). V was shortened by 2 bases and J by 6 bases, with 13 bases between the two germline ends. This CDR3 region has 15 residues. CDR1 is LGHNA and CDR2 is YSLEER in the germline V gene. The CDR3: CASSQRGLGAGELFF. CDR3 coding DNA: TGCGCCAGCAGCCAAAGAGGGCTTGGCGCCGGGGAGCTGTTTTTT.